Listed here is a single TCR beta chain. The antigen is undetermined. Some clones are missing from TCRdb's copy, which holds only in-frame ones; the method was immunoSEQ multiplex PCR. Found here are about 82,000 clones, 75% to 90% of them singletons; the top ten hold about 12%. The source of the sample is a study of T cell responses to AZD1222 COVID-19 vaccine. Findings and limits, study-wide: Baseline serostatus was positive in only a handful of AZD1222 recipients. Only after the peak T cell response were repertoires sampled. Dominant CD4 TCR responses targeted spike regions 160-218 and 743-854.

This CDR3 contains 12 residues. V was clipped by 10 bases and J by 3 bases, with 13 bases between them. Germline assignment: CDR1 MNHEY and CDR2 SVGEGT. The chain has TRBV6-2 or TRBV6-3 and TRBJ2-7; D might be TRBD2 (5 bases). Sequenced here: peripheral blood, sampled 28 days after the second AZD1222 dose. This receptor was taken from an adult who received the AZD1222 COVID-19 vaccine. DNA for the CDR3: TGTGCCACCAGCGGCGGGTTCTACGAGCAGTACTTC. Amino acids: CATSGGFYEQYF.